The present T cell receptor beta chain was sequenced within a study of regulatory T cells in long-lasting Graves disease. The authors built TCR beta libraries using iRepertoire HTBI primers and Arm-PCR of CDR3 regions. TCRdb ran MiXCR on the multiplex PCR reads and lists one entry per CDR3 protein. This table has under 500,000 distinct CDR3 sequences, roughly 20% appearing once. The V gene lost 1 base and the J gene lost 0 bases, with 14 bases spanning the gap. This CDR3 spans 17 amino acids. The germline V gene has CDR1 SGHRS and CDR2 YFSETQ. The time point here: persistent/refractory GD, antithyroid drugs over 5 years with positive TRAb. Isolated PBMC RNA provided the starting material for the TCR library.

The chain links TRBV5-1 to TRBJ1-3; tentative D call: TRBD1 (5 bases). This clonotype was sampled from a female donor with Graves disease. The source material was peripheral blood mononuclear cells (PBMCs), sampled when the disease was refractory, from a patient treated with antithyroid drugs. In DNA form, the CDR3 reads TGCGCCAGCAGCTTGCTCCCGACAGACCTCTCTGGAAACACCATATATTTT. Its protein is CASSLLPTDLSGNTIYF.